Each of the 13 T cell receptor beta chains below was sequenced from the same sample in a study of beta chain features in type 1 diabetes. What these receptors recognize is not known. Investigators reverse transcribed all isolated RNA, so they sequenced expressed TCRB transcripts. Data came from immunoSEQ multiplex PCR; TCRdb stores just in-frame clones and leaves some out. The repertoire holds about 700,000 clones, with around 15% as singletons. Study-wide results and limits: TCRB CDR3s were moderately but significantly shorter in Type 1 diabetes patients in all four CD4+ subsets.

Sequenced input: naive CD4+ T cells from blood. Receptors were obtained from a man aged 18-30 years with type 1 diabetes.

The J gene is TRBJ1-2, the V gene TRBV7-9; D might be TRBD1 (5 bases). Germline CDR1 SEHNR, CDR2 FQNEAQ (reference sequence). This CDR3 spans 16 amino acids. V shed 1 base and J shed 3 bases, with 15 bases lying between them. Here the CDR3 reads CASSLGLRQRDYGYTF. The CDR3 DNA reads as TGTGCCAGCAGCTTAGGTCTCCGACAGAGAGACTATGGCTACACCTTC.

The chain uses TRBV20-1 and TRBJ1-2; 7 bases are shared with TRBD1. Trimming removed 3 bases from V and 7 bases from J; junction bases left unmatched: 2. The CDR3 contains 11 residues. Per the germline V gene, CDR1 is DFQATT and CDR2 is SNEGSKA (reference sequence). Here the CDR3 DNA reads TGCAGTGCTAGCCCAGGGGGTGGCTACACCTTC. Translating it yields CSASPGGGYTF.

This clone was picked up a small number of times. The chain uses TRBV6-5 and TRBJ2-2; D is unresolved. Germline CDR1 and CDR2: MNHEY and SVGAGI. The V end was cut by 6 bases, the J end by 0 bases, with 5 bases between. This CDR3 spans 13 amino acids. CDR3 region: CASRPANTGELFF. The CDR3 bases are TGTGCCAGCAGGCCAGCGAACACCGGGGAGCTGTTTTTT.

This clone was counted a few times. The CDR3 loop reads CASSPGGSYNEQFF. CDR3 nucleotide sequence: TGTGCCAGCTCACCAGGGGGTTCCTACAATGAGCAGTTCTTC. This chain uses TRBV18 with TRBJ2-1; D could derive from TRBD1 or TRBD2 (5 bases each). V lost 2 bases and J 1 base, leaving 6 bases between the germline ends. Germline values: CDR1 KGHSH, CDR2 LQKENI. The CDR3 is made up of 14 amino acids.

This clone has just a few counts. The genes are TRBV25-1 and TRBJ1-4; tentatively, D is TRBD1 (6 bases). Between the trimmed V and J ends, which lost 7 bases and 7 bases, there was a span of 13 bases. The germline V gene has CDR1 MGHDK and CDR2 SYGVNS. The length of the CDR3 is 13 residues. CDR3 protein: CASIGGPGEKLFF. CDR3 sequence (DNA): TGTGCCAGCATCGGGGGGCCCGGTGAAAAACTGTTTTTT.

The rearrangement links TRBV20-1 to TRBJ2-7; D unresolved. Per the germline V gene, CDR1 is DFQATT and CDR2 is SNEGSKA (reference sequence). V was pared by 3 bases and J by 3 bases, with 6 bases between. The CDR3 is 11 residues long. CDR3 nucleotide sequence: TGCAGTGCTAGCAGAAACTACGAGCAGTACTTC. Its translation is CSASRNYEQYF.

In its sample, this clone was seen a few times. The gene calls are TRBV5-1 and TRBJ1-1, with a tentative D call TRBD1 (6 bases). V shed 2 bases and J shed 0 bases, with 17 bases lying between them. The CDR3 has 17 amino acids. Germline V lookup: CDR1 SGHRS, CDR2 YFSETQ. In DNA, the CDR3 is TGCGCCAGCAGCTTACAGGGAGCCTCCGACATGAACACTGAAGCTTTCTTT. Its protein is CASSLQGASDMNTEAFF.

This rearrangement joins TRBV19 to TRBJ2-7; D gene ambiguous. CDR3 length: 14 amino acids. Germline V gene lookup returns CDR1 LNHDA and CDR2 SQIVND (reference sequence). V lost 3 bases and J lost 4, with 13 bases in between. The CDR3 bases are TGTGCCAGTAGTATTAGGGCAGATTGGTACGAGCAGTACTTC. As protein: CASSIRADWYEQYF.

The chain couples TRBV7-2 to TRBJ2-5, with 7 nucleotides matching TRBD2. This CDR3 contains 14 residues. V trimming: 4 bases; J trimming: 0 bases; junction bases outside the gene matches: 2. The germline V gene has CDR1 SGHTA and CDR2 FQGNSA. CDR3 protein: CASSYGGNQETQYF. The CDR3 DNA follows: TGTGCCAGCAGCTACGGGGGGAACCAAGAGACCCAGTACTTC.

The chain uses TRBV30 and TRBJ1-6, with D uncertain. CDR1 GTSNPN and CDR2 SVGIG come from the germline V gene (reference sequence). V was trimmed by 4 bases and J by 7 bases, leaving 11 bases between them. The CDR3 extends over 13 amino acids. The CDR3 DNA reads as TGTGCCTGGATTTCCCGTGGAAATTCACCCCTCCACTTT. Protein: CAWISRGNSPLHF.

The sample holds a few counts of this clone. The rearrangement joins TRBV6-5 to TRBJ2-7, with 8 bases fitting TRBD2. The V segment lost 0 bases and the J segment 3 bases; nucleotides outside the gene matches: 4. The germline gives CDR1 MNHEY, CDR2 SVGAGI. The CDR3 contains 15 residues. The chain's CDR3 is CASSYSSLAGYEQYF. Here the CDR3 DNA reads TGTGCCAGCAGTTACTCGAGTCTAGCGGGCTACGAGCAGTACTTC.

This clone was picked up a small number of times. The rearrangement joins TRBV4-1 to TRBJ1-1; D is uncertain. Germline V gene data show CDR1 as MGHRA and CDR2 as YSYEKL. This CDR3 is 14 amino acids long. The V and J ends lost 7 bases and 1 base respectively, with 13 bases between them. The CDR3 loop is CASNQVSSNTEAFF. CDR3 bases: TGCGCCAGCAACCAGGTGTCGTCGAACACTGAAGCTTTCTTT.

This clone turned up a few times. Written as DNA, the CDR3 is TGTGCCAGTACCGACCGGGGGCATGAGCAGTTCTTC. Its protein is CASTDRGHEQFF. The chain has TRBV19 and TRBJ2-1; D is tentatively TRBD1 or TRBD2 (6 bases each). The CDR3 spans 12 residues. CDR1 and CDR2 from the germline V gene are LNHDA and SQIVND (reference sequence). V gave up 7 bases and J gave up 8 bases, with 12 bases separating them.